The text below deals with one T cell receptor (beta chain). It has no known antigen specificity. There are no base qualities to consult, and no much larger clone falls within one base. The data were taken from a study of blood T cell repertoires in COVID-19 (TCRdb year 2020). Some background on the complete study: The collaborator samples originated in the United States, Italy and Spain and spanned the acute and convalescent phases of COVID-19. The material from the prospective study consisted of cDNA or gDNA derived from T cells, B-cell-depleted T cells, or PBMCs. The dataset comprised deeply sampled blood TCRbeta repertoires from subjects exposed to, actively infected with, or recovered from COVID-19. A freely available public database, intended as a resource for researchers studying the immune response to SARS-CoV-2, is where the repertoires were released. The samples were drawn from two sources: the first 160 participants of the ongoing ImmuneRACE study, and approximately 1,300 subjects contributed by 6 global collaborators. The sample metadata nearly always contained a de-identified subject ID, COVID-19 status, age in years and sex. Where HLA class I and class II types were available, the types were taken from metadata supplied by the sample provider, not from assay-based typing.

Overall results and qualifications from the work: How much clinical and demographic metadata was included differed by source and by participant, and the metadata was provided uncurated.

CDR3 length: 18 amino acids, cysteine to phenylalanine. The CDR3 DNA has 54 bases and is translated from base 1. Trimming removed 3 bases from V and 3 bases from J, leaving 21 bases between the germline ends. CDR1 MGHRA and CDR2 YSYEKL were looked up in the germline V gene. The collaborating institutions used their own protocols to collect whole blood in K2EDTA tubes. Collaborator samples were shipped for TCRbeta analysis as frozen whole blood, isolated PBMCs, or DNA extracted from either sample type. TCRbeta CDR3 regions were amplified from genomic DNA by means of the immunoSEQ Assay, a bias-controlled multiplex PCR. On the study's bioinformatics: Nucleated cell counts per sample were estimated from amplification of reference gene primers within the assay. To quantify the absolute abundance of each unique TCRbeta CDR3 rearrangement, sequence reads were collapsed and filtered. For each sample, productive Simpson clonality was calculated as the square root of Simpson's diversity index over productive rearrangements. This is the immuneACCESS table as TCRdb keeps it, with only in-frame sequences that have V and J called. A part of the clones is gone; compared with another copy, unresolved V genes explain less than half, and the rest is unexplained. D and trimming come from the DNA, and the V and J calls and clone size come from that table. Within this sample are tens of thousands of clones, with roughly 78% of them counted one time only. The ten largest account for 7% to 9% of the sample.

The rearranged segments are TRBV4-1 and TRBJ1-5; the D gene is possibly TRBD1, with 6 bases matching. The sample consisted of peripheral blood. The source is a human donor in a cohort sampled during active COVID-19. Here is the DNA: TGCGCCAGCAGCCAGGCCACCGTGGGCAGGGGATACAATCAGCCCCAGCATTTT. Translation gives CASSQATVGRGYNQPQHF.